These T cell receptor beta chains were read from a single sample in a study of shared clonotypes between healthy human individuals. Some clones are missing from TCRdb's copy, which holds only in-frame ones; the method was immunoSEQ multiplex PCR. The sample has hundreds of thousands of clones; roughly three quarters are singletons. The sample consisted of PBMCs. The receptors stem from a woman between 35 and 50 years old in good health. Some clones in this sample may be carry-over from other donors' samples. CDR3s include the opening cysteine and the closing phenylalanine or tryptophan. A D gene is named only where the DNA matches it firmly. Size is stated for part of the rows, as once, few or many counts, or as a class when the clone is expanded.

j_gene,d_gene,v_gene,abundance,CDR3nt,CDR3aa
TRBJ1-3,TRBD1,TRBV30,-,TGTGCCTGGAGCGGGACAGGGGCTGGAAACACCATATATTTT,CAWSGTGAGNTIYF
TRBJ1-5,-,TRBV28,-,TGTGCCAGCAGCGGCAATCAGCCCCAGCATTTT,CASSGNQPQHF
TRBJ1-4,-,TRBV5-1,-,TGCGCCAGCAGTTGGGGGTCGACTAATGAAAAACTGTTTTTT,CASSWGSTNEKLFF
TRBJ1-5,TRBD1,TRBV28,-,TGTGCCAGCAGCCGGGGACAGCTAAATCAGCCCCAGCATTTT,CASSRGQLNQPQHF
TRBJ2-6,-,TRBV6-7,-,TGTGCCAGCAGCTGGGCCGACTCTGGGGCCAACGTCCTGACTTTC,CASSWADSGANVLTF
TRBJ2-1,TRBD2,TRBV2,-,TGTGCCAGCCCTCAGCGGGAGGAATGGGAGCAGTTCTTC,CASPQREEWEQFF
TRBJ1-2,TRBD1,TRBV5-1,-,TGCGCCAGCAGCGCCGGACAGGGGGACTATGGCTACACCTTC,CASSAGQGDYGYTF
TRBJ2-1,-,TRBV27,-,TGTGCCAGCAGTCCCAACCCCTCCCTCTACAATGAGCAGTTCTTC,CASSPNPSLYNEQFF
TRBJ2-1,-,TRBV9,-,TGTGCCAGCAGCGTAGAGGGCCCGAGGAATGAGCAGTTCTTC,CASSVEGPRNEQFF
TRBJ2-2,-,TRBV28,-,TGTGCCAGCGGTGGGAGGGGGCGAGGCACCGGGGAGCTGTTTTTT,CASGGRGRGTGELFF
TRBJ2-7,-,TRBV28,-,TGTGCCAGCAGCCCGGACTGGCTCGGGGAGCAGTACTTC,CASSPDWLGEQYF
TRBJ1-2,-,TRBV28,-,TGTGCCAGCAGTTTACTCAGGACAAGCTATGGCTACACCTTC,CASSLLRTSYGYTF
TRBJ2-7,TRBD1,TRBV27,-,TGTGCCAGCAGTCTGGACAGGGCTTACGAGCAGTACTTC,CASSLDRAYEQYF
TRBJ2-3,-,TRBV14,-,TGTGCCAGCAGCCCAGCTGGGTGGGAAACGCAGTATTTT,CASSPAGWETQYF
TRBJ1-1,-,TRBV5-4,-,TGTGCCAGCAGCTTGGAGTACGGTCCGGCTTTCTTT,CASSLEYGPAFF
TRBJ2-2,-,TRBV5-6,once,TGTGCCAGCAGCTTGGTTCAACAGGTTGGCGGGGAGCTGTTTTTT,CASSLVQQVGGELFF
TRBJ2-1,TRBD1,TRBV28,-,TGTGCCAGCAGAACGACAGGGGTCTCCTACAATGAGCAGTTCTTC,CASRTTGVSYNEQFF
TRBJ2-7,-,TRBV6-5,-,TGTGCCAGCAGTTACTCGAGGCAGGCAACCTACGAGCAGTACTTC,CASSYSRQATYEQYF
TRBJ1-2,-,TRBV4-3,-,TGCGCCAGCAGCCAAGATCATAGGGATTTCTATGGCTACACCTTC,CASSQDHRDFYGYTF
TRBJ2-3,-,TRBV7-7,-,TGTGCTAGCAGCCCCGAGAGCGGAGGCTCAACTGGTACGCAGTATTTT,CASSPESGGSTGTQYF
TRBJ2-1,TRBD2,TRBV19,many,TGTGCCAGTAGTATTCCTAGCGGGAGTAGGTATGAGCAGTTCTTC,CASSIPSGSRYEQFF
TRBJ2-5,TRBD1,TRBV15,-,TGTGCCACCAGCAGAGCCAGGGGGTTAGAGACCCAGTACTTC,CATSRARGLETQYF
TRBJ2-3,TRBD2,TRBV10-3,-,TGTGCCATCAAGGGCCCCACGGGGGGAGGCGGAGCAGATACGCAGTATTTT,CAIKGPTGGGGADTQYF
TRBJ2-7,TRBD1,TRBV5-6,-,TGTGCCAGCAGCTTCCAACTACAGGGGTTAATAACCTACGAGCAGTACTTC,CASSFQLQGLITYEQYF
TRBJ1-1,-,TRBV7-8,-,TGTGCCAGCAGCTTACAGCGGAGGGAAGCTTTCTTT,CASSLQRREAFF
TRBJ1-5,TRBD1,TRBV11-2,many,TGTGCCAGCAGCTCGACAGGGGATAGCAATCAGCCCCAGCATTTT,CASSSTGDSNQPQHF
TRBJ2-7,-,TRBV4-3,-,TGCGCCAGCAGCCAAGCCGGAGCCCGCCGAGACTCCTACGAGCAGTACTTC,CASSQAGARRDSYEQYF
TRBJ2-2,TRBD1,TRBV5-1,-,TGCGCCAGCAGCACCGGGACAGGGATAAACGGGGAGCTGTTTTTT,CASSTGTGINGELFF
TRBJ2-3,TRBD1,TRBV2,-,TGTGCCAGCAGCCGGGACAGGGGGACAGATACGCAGTATTTT,CASSRDRGTDTQYF
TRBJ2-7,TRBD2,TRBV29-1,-,TGCAGCGTTGAATCCCCGATAGCGGGAGGTCGCTACGAGCAGTACTTC,CSVESPIAGGRYEQYF
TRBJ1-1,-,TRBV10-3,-,TGTGCCACCGCCCGGGGGCTTCCAGAGGGTGAAGCTTTCTTT,CATARGLPEGEAFF
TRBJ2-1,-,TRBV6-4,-,TGTGCCAGCAGTGACTCACTAGAGCGCAATGAGCAGTTCTTC,CASSDSLERNEQFF
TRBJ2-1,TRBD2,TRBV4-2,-,TGTGCCAGCACTCAGGTAGCGGGAGGGTACAATGAGCAGTTCTTC,CASTQVAGGYNEQFF
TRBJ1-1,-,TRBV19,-,TGTGCCAGTAGTATTCGCGGCAGCATGAACACTGAAGCTTTCTTT,CASSIRGSMNTEAFF
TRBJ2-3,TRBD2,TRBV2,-,TGTGCCAGCAGTTACCGGCGACTAGCGTCGGCCACAGATACGCAGTATTTT,CASSYRRLASATDTQYF
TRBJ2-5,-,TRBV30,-,TGTGCCTGGCGGTCCCGGGGGCGAGAGACCCAGTACTTC,CAWRSRGRETQYF
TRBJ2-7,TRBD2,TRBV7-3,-,TGTGCCAGCAGCTTAGGAGGGACTAGATACGAGCAGTACTTC,CASSLGGTRYEQYF
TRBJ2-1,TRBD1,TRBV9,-,TGTGCCAGCAGCCCAGGACAGGGACCCTACAATGAGCAGTTCTTC,CASSPGQGPYNEQFF
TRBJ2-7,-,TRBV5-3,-,TGTGCCAGAAGCTTGATACAGGTAACACACGAGCAGTACTTC,CARSLIQVTHEQYF
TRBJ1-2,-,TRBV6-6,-,TGTGCCAGCATTCAGACGGGGGGATTATACTACACCTTC,CASIQTGGLYYTF
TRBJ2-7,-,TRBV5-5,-,TGTGCCAGCAGCTTGGCCTTAGGACAATCCTCCTACGAGCAGTACTTC,CASSLALGQSSYEQYF
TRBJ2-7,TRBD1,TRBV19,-,TGTGCCAGTAGTAAACTAAGGGACAGGGTGGAGCAGTACTTC,CASSKLRDRVEQYF
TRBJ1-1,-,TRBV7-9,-,TGTGCCAGCAGCATCCCGAGGAAAAACACTGAAGCTTTCTTT,CASSIPRKNTEAFF
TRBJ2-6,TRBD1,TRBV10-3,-,TGTGCCATCAGTTCCGGGACAGCGGAAACTGGGGCCAACGTCCTGACTTTC,CAISSGTAETGANVLTF
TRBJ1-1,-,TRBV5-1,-,TGCGCCAGCAGCTTAATCGGAAACACTGAAGCTTTCTTT,CASSLIGNTEAFF
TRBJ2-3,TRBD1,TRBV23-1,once,TGCGCCAGCAGTCAACGAGGGGACAGGGTCTCAGATACGCAGTATTTT,CASSQRGDRVSDTQYF
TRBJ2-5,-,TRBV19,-,TGTGCCAGTAGTGATCTCCTCCCCGGGTTATCTGCCCAGTACTTC,CASSDLLPGLSAQYF
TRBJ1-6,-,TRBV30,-,TGTGCCTGGAGTGTACGGGGGCGGGGAGGTTCACCCCTCCACTTT,CAWSVRGRGGSPLHF